The next 29 T cell receptor beta chains were all read from a single sample in a study of blood T cell repertoires in COVID-19. Here immunoSEQ multiplex PCR was the method, and the copy in TCRdb shows in-frame clones only, minus some. Here the sample spans 70,000 or so clones, about 88% being singletons. Sequenced: peripheral blood. These receptor sequences come from a human donor in a cohort sampled during active COVID-19.

This chain joins TRBV7-6 and TRBJ1-2; D perhaps matches TRBD1 (5 bases). The CDR3 totals 17 residues. Trimming pared 4 bases from V and 5 bases from J, leaving 23 bases between. CDR1 is SGHVS, CDR2 FNYEAQ, per germline. CDR3 protein: CASSSYPTVLLSYGYTF. CDR3 bases: TGTGCCAGCAGCTCCTATCCGACAGTTTTGTTATCGTATGGCTACACCTTC.

This clone has a single count. The chain links TRBV14 to TRBJ1-2; no clear D. CDR1 SGHDN and CDR2 FVKESK come from the germline V gene. Trimming pared 3 bases from V and 3 bases from J, leaving 8 bases between. The CDR3 is 13 residues long. In nucleotides, the CDR3 is TGTGCCAGCAGCCACGGGTATGACTATGGCTACACCTTC. It codes for CASSHGYDYGYTF.

The V gene is TRBV29-1, the J gene TRBJ1-4; D is ambiguous. V lost 4 bases, J lost 0 bases, and 6 bases lay in between. CDR3 length: 13 amino acids. Germline V gene lookup returns CDR1 SQVTM and CDR2 ANQGSEA. CDR3 coding DNA: TGCAGCGTTGCCGGGGCAACTAATGAAAAACTGTTTTTT. Residues: CSVAGATNEKLFF. The full variable domain, completed using reference TRBV29-1 and TRBJ1-4, is SAVISQKPSRDICQRGTSLTIQCQVDSQVTMMFWYRQQPGQSLTLIATANQGSEATYESGFVIDKFPISRPNLTFSTLTVSNMSPEDSSIYLCSVAGATNEKLFFGSGTQLSVL.

This clone appeared a single time. One end of the junction is discordant with germline, which a read error may explain. V is TRBV28 and J is TRBJ2-5; D gene unclear. The length of the CDR3 is 14 residues. Germline CDR1 reads MDHEN; CDR2 reads SYDVKM. The DNA for the CDR3 is TGTGCCAGCAGTTTCCCTACTCCAAGAGAGGCCCAGTACTTC. It encodes CASSFPTPREAQYF.

The CDR3 loop reads CASSLVLAGPTDTQYF. CDR3 DNA: TGTGCCAGCAGCTTGGTGCTAGCGGGACCCACAGATACGCAGTATTTT. The rearrangement links TRBV5-4 to TRBJ2-3; TRBD2 agrees at 9 bases. This CDR3 is built from 16 residues. Germline CDR1 and CDR2: SGHNT and YYREEE (reference sequence). Trimming at V came to 0 bases and at J to 2 bases, leaving 4 bases not matched to a gene.

The J gene is TRBJ1-1, the V gene TRBV5-1, with D unresolved. Trimming removed 4 bases from V and 0 bases from J, with 16 bases in between. CDR3 length equals 16 residues. Looked up from germline, CDR1 is SGHRS and CDR2 is YFSETQ. The CDR3 loop is CASSPGRNLLNTEAFF. CDR3 DNA sequence: TGCGCCAGCAGCCCGGGTCGGAATCTTTTGAACACTGAAGCTTTCTTT. The full variable domain, rest sourced from reference TRBV5-1 and TRBJ1-1, is KAGVTQTPRYLIKTRGQQVTLSCSPISGHRSVSWYQQTPGQGLQFLFEYFSETQRNKGNFPGRFSGRQFSNSRSEMNVSTLELGDSALYLCASSPGRNLLNTEAFFGQGTRLTVV.

The V and J genes are TRBV19 and TRBJ1-5; 8 bases are a match to TRBD1. Germline CDR1 LNHDA, CDR2 SQIVND (reference sequence). The CDR3 consists of 14 residues. V shed 4 bases and J 7 bases; nucleotides not matched to a gene: 6. CDR3 amino acids: CASSTTGGDQPQHF. In nucleotides, the CDR3 is TGTGCCAGTAGTACTACAGGGGGGGACCAGCCCCAGCATTTT.

This rearrangement joins TRBV7-9 to TRBJ1-1; D not certain. This CDR3 contains 14 residues. The germline V and J ends were trimmed by 1 base and 1 base, with 7 bases remaining between them. Germline V gene data show CDR1 as SEHNR and CDR2 as FQNEAQ (reference sequence). The CDR3 sequence is CASSLGYRNTEAFF. The CDR3 DNA sequence: TGTGCCAGCAGCTTAGGGTACAGGAACACTGAAGCTTTCTTT. The whole variable domain, filled in from reference TRBV7-9 and TRBJ1-1, reads DTGVSQNPRHKITKRGQNVTFRCDPISEHNRLYWYRQTLGQGPEFLTYFQNEAQLEKSRLLSDRFSAERPKGSFSTLEIQRTEQGDSAMYLCASSLGYRNTEAFFGQGTRLTVV.

V gene TRBV4-1 combines with J gene TRBJ2-6, with D perhaps TRBD1 (6 bases). In germline, CDR1 is MGHRA, CDR2 YSYEKL. V was clipped by 0 bases and J by 0 bases, with 15 bases between them. This CDR3 has 19 residues. This chain's CDR3 is CASSQDLTGILSGANVLTF. Written as DNA, the CDR3 is TGCGCCAGCAGCCAAGATCTGACAGGTATCCTCTCTGGGGCCAACGTCCTGACTTTC.

The CDR3 sequence is CASSSRGQGPYEQYF. The CDR3, as DNA: TGTGCCAGCAGCTCGCGGGGACAGGGACCATACGAGCAGTACTTC. The chain employs TRBV7-2 and TRBJ2-7, with TRBD1 matching over 9 bases. The germline CDR1 and CDR2 sequences are SGHTA and FQGNSA. This CDR3 has 15 residues. With V trimmed by 4 bases and J by 4 bases, 8 bases remained unmatched.

The chain joins TRBV3-1 (or the pseudogene TRBV3-2) to TRBJ2-7, with D perhaps TRBD2 (5 bases). The ends were cut back, 1 base at V and 3 bases at J, with 13 bases in the middle. The CDR3 loop spans 15 amino acids. Per germline, CDR1 LGHDT and CDR2 YNNKEL (reference sequence). The CDR3 reads CASSQASGSVYEQYF. The DNA for the CDR3 is TGTGCCAGCAGCCAAGCAAGCGGCTCAGTCTACGAGCAGTACTTC.

This sequence joins TRBV4-1 and TRBJ2-1, with TRBD2 matching over 7 bases. The CDR3 totals 12 residues. Germline loops: CDR1 MGHRA, CDR2 YSYEKL. The trim removed 1 base at V and 15 bases at J, leaving 6 bases unmatched. The DNA for the CDR3 is TGCGCCAGCAGCCAAGTCGCGGGAGTGAGGTTCTTC. Its translation: CASSQVAGVRFF.

The chain combines TRBV6-6 with TRBJ2-2, with a possible D match to TRBD2 (5 bases). The CDR3 runs 16 residues. Per the germline V gene, CDR1 is MNHNY and CDR2 is SVGAGI (reference sequence). V was shortened by 7 bases and J by 2 bases, with 17 bases between the two germline ends. This CDR3 reads CASTRSRAINTGELFF. CDR3 coding DNA: TGTGCCAGCACCCGATCGAGGGCGATCAACACCGGGGAGCTGTTTTTT.

This clone was counted a few times. V gene TRBV11-3 combines with J gene TRBJ1-6; tentative D call: TRBD1 (5 bases). The CDR3 extends over 14 amino acids. V was trimmed by 5 bases and J by 4 bases, leaving 9 bases between them. Germline assignment: CDR1 SGHNT and CDR2 YENEEA. CDR3 sequence: CASSTRQYNSPLHF. CDR3 DNA: TGTGCCAGCAGCACTCGACAGTATAATTCACCCCTCCACTTT.

The genes are TRBV28 and TRBJ2-1; 11 nucleotides match TRBD2. J was trimmed by 7 bases and V by 5 bases; bases with no gene match: 4. From germline, CDR1 is MDHEN and CDR2 SYDVKM. The CDR3 has 14 amino acids. CDR3 DNA sequence: TGTGCCAGCAGTACGGGACTAGCGGCGAATGAGCAGTTCTTC. Translating it yields CASSTGLAANEQFF.

This clone was detected only once. The chain recombines TRBV11-1 with TRBJ2-5; TRBD2 agrees at 10 bases. CDR1 and CDR2 from the germline V gene are SGHAT and FQDESV (reference sequence). The CDR3 is 15 residues long. Germline trimming cut 4 bases from V and 3 bases from J; bases unmatched to any gene: 5. As DNA, the CDR3 is TGTGCCAGCAGCTCTAGCGGGAGAATGGAAGAGACCCAGTACTTC. As protein: CASSSSGRMEETQYF.

The chain is built from TRBV29-1 and TRBJ2-1; 11 nucleotides align to TRBD1. The CDR3 is 12 residues long. Germline V lookup: CDR1 SQVTM, CDR2 ANQGSEA. V was clipped by 4 bases and J by 9 bases; unmatched bases: 2. The CDR3 spells CSVGDRGSEQFF. The CDR3 DNA reads TGCAGCGTTGGGGACAGGGGGTCTGAGCAGTTCTTC.

The genes are TRBV6-5 and TRBJ2-7; TRBD1 aligns across 10 bases. J lost 0 bases, V lost 6 bases, and 5 bases had no gene match. This CDR3 spans 15 amino acids. Looked up from germline, CDR1 is MNHEY and CDR2 is SVGAGI. CDR3 in DNA: TGTGCCAGCAGAGAGGGGACAGGGGCCTCCTACGAGCAGTACTTC. Amino acids: CASREGTGASYEQYF.

V usage is TRBV27 and J usage is TRBJ1-1; TRBD1 aligns across 12 bases. This CDR3 is built from 15 residues. Germline CDR1 MNHEY, CDR2 SMNVEV (reference sequence). J was trimmed by 4 bases and V by 5 bases; bases with no gene match: 5. The CDR3 nucleotides read TGTGCCAGCAGTCCGGGACAGGGGGCTGGCACTGAAGCTTTCTTT. This translates into CASSPGQGAGTEAFF.

This chain connects TRBV24-1 to TRBJ2-5; 9 bases are shared with TRBD1. Germline V gene data show CDR1 as KGHDR and CDR2 as SFDVKD. V lost 3 bases to trimming and J lost 5 bases; unmatched junction nucleotides: 15. The CDR3 is made up of 18 amino acids. This CDR3 is CATSDAITGTGREETQYF. The DNA of the CDR3 is TGTGCCACCAGTGATGCGATCACCGGGACAGGGAGAGAGGAGACCCAGTACTTC.

V gene TRBV7-2 combines with J gene TRBJ1-3; D gene ambiguous. The ends were cut back, 4 bases at V and 2 bases at J, with 9 bases in the middle. The germline V gene has CDR1 SGHTA and CDR2 FQGNSA. The CDR3 runs 14 residues. As DNA, the CDR3 is TGTGCCAGCAGCTCAACGTTAGCTGGAAACACCATATATTTT. Amino acids: CASSSTLAGNTIYF.

The chain joins TRBV7-2 to TRBJ2-7; TRBD1 matches 11 bases. Germline V lookup: CDR1 SGHTA, CDR2 FQGNSA. J lost 1 base, V lost 5 bases, and 7 bases had no gene match. This CDR3 has 16 amino acids. The CDR3 region is CASSKNGQGASYEQYF. The CDR3, as DNA: TGTGCCAGCAGCAAGAACGGACAGGGGGCGTCCTACGAGCAGTACTTC. Combining the CDR3 with reference TRBV7-2 and TRBJ2-7 gives the whole variable domain GAGVSQSPSNKVTEKGKDVELRCDPISGHTALYWYRQSLGQGLEFLIYFQGNSAPDKSGLPSDRFSAERTGGSVSTLTIQRTQQEDSAVYLCASSKNGQGASYEQYFGPGTRLTVT.

The V call is TRBV7-2, the J call TRBJ2-7; a weak D match, TRBD2 (6 bases). From germline, CDR1 is SGHTA and CDR2 FQGNSA. Trimming took off 4 bases at V and 0 bases at J, with 13 bases between the two ends. The CDR3 is 15 amino acids. This CDR3 is CASSYSRGTSYEQYF. Written as DNA, the CDR3 is TGTGCCAGCAGCTACTCCCGCGGGACCTCCTACGAGCAGTACTTC.

The rearrangement joins TRBV11-3 to TRBJ2-1; maybe TRBD2 (6 bases). There are 14 residues in the CDR3. The V gene lost 3 bases and the J gene lost 6 bases, with 12 bases spanning the gap. Germline V gene sequence: CDR1 SGHNT, CDR2 YENEEA. CDR3 sequence: CASSLRGLLNEQFF. For the CDR3, the DNA is TGTGCCAGCAGCTTGAGAGGACTACTCAATGAGCAGTTCTTC.

The V gene is TRBV30, the J gene TRBJ2-1; D remains ambiguous. Germline lookup yields CDR1 GTSNPN and CDR2 SVGIG (reference sequence). There are 13 residues in the CDR3. Between the trimmed V and J ends, which lost 2 bases and 5 bases, there was a span of 10 bases. The CDR3 is CAWSPSRDNEQFF. CDR3 nucleotide sequence: TGTGCCTGGAGTCCCTCCCGGGACAATGAGCAGTTCTTC.

This clone was seen only a few times. V gene TRBV27 combines with J gene TRBJ2-7; 9 bases agree with TRBD2. Germline lookup yields CDR1 MNHEY and CDR2 SMNVEV (reference sequence). V lost 8 bases, J lost 2 bases, and 13 bases stayed unmatched. CDR3 size: 16 residues. CDR3 protein: CASRSSRGLAPYEQYF. The CDR3 nucleotides read TGTGCCAGCCGCTCGAGTAGGGGACTAGCTCCCTACGAGCAGTACTTC.

V and J are TRBV6-5 and TRBJ1-3; D perhaps matches TRBD1 (5 bases). CDR1 is MNHEY, CDR2 SVGAGI, per germline. The CDR3 spans 15 residues. V was cut by 6 bases and J by 1 base, with 13 bases left in between. CDR3 residues: CASSYQGVSGNTIYF. The CDR3 DNA reads as TGTGCCAGCAGCTATCAAGGGGTATCTGGAAACACCATATATTTT.

J is TRBJ2-5 and V is TRBV5-1; 9 bases fit TRBD1. This CDR3 spans 15 amino acids. Trimming at V came to 4 bases and at J to 5 bases, leaving 9 bases not matched to a gene. The V gene's germline CDR1 is SGHRS and CDR2 YFSETQ. CDR3 nucleotides: TGCGCCAGCAGCGTAGCCGGGACAGGGATGGAGACCCAGTACTTC. Translating gives CASSVAGTGMETQYF.

The V call is TRBV5-1, the J call TRBJ2-3, with 7 bases identical to TRBD1. J was trimmed by 4 bases and V by 1 base; bases with no gene match: 12. From germline, CDR1 is SGHRS and CDR2 YFSETQ. CDR3 length equals 17 residues. DNA of the CDR3: TGCGCCAGCAGCTTGTCTCTCCAGACAGGGTGGGCAGATACGCAGTATTTT. Amino acids: CASSLSLQTGWADTQYF.